The 4 T cell receptor beta chains below all came from one sample that was sequenced in a study of Ad26.COV2.S vaccination and SARS-CoV-2 variants. Specified treatment: some 19 received Ad26.COV2.S at low or high dose, single or two shots; several received placebo; per-sample allocation not given. Material that was analyzed had been drawn on day 63 after the first vaccine or placebo injection. The table came from immunoSEQ multiplex PCR; TCRdb's copy has only in-frame clones and leaves some out. The sample records about 400,000 clones, 83% being singletons. The sample consisted of peripheral blood, taken in a trial of Ad26.COV2.S vaccine versus placebo. The source is a person between 18 and 65 years old who received the Ad26.COV2.S COVID-19 vaccine or a placebo.

This clone has just a few counts. The V and J genes are TRBV11-2 and TRBJ2-5; D may be TRBD2 (6 bases). The CDR3 has 13 residues. Trimming pared 5 bases from V and 6 bases from J, leaving 13 bases between. Germline lookup yields CDR1 SGHAT and CDR2 FQNNGV. The CDR3 nucleotides are TGTGCCAGCAGCCCGACTAGGTTTAAGACCCAGTACTTC. Its protein product is CASSPTRFKTQYF.

The V gene is TRBV27, the J gene TRBJ1-3; D gene uncertain. The CDR3 has 13 amino acids. Germline CDR1 is MNHEY and CDR2 is SMNVEV (reference sequence). V shed 11 bases and J shed 0 bases, with 11 bases lying between them. In nucleotides, the CDR3 is TGTGCCTCCAGGCTCCTCTCTGGAAACACCATATATTTT. This translates into CASRLLSGNTIYF.

This chain joins TRBV29-1 and TRBJ2-2; TRBD1 might be the D (5 bases). Germline V gene data show CDR1 as SQVTM and CDR2 as ANQGSEA. The ends were cut back, 5 bases at V and 6 bases at J, with 16 bases in the middle. The CDR3 is 14 amino acids. DNA of the CDR3: TGCAGCGTTAAAAGGGGCCAAAATTCCGGGGAGCTGTTTTTT. It yields the protein CSVKRGQNSGELFF.

This rearrangement joins TRBV7-9 to TRBJ1-6, with TRBD1 matching over 12 bases. Looked up from germline, CDR1 is SEHNR and CDR2 is FQNEAQ (reference sequence). V shed 5 bases, J shed 9 bases, and the junction held 8 bases outside the gene matches. CDR3 length: 16 amino acids. CDR3 loop: CASSHGTGGLPSPLHF. In nucleotides, the CDR3 is TGTGCCAGCAGCCACGGGACAGGGGGCCTCCCTTCACCCCTCCACTTT.